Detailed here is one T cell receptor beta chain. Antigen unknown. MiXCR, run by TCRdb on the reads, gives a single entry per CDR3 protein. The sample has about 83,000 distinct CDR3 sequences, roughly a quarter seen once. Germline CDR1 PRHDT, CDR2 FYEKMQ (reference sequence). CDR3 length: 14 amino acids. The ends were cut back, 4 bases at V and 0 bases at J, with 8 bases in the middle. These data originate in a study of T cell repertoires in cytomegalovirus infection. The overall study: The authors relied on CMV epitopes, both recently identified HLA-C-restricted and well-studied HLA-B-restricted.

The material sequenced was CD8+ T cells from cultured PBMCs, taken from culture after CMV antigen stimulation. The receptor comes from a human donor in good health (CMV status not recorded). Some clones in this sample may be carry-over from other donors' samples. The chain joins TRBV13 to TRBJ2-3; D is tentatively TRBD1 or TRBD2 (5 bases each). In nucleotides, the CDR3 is TGTGCCAGCAGCTCCAGGGAGAGCACAGATACGCAGTATTTT. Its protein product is CASSSRESTDTQYF.